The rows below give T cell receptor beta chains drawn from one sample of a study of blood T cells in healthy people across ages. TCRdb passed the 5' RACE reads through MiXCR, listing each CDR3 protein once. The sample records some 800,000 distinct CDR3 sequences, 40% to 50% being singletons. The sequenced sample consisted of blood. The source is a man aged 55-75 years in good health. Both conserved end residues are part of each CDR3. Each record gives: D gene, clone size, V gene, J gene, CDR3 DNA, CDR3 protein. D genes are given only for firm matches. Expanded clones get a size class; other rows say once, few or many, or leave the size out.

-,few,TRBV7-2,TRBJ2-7,TGTGCCAGCAGCAGTAAGGTCTCCTACGAGCAGTACTTC,CASSSKVSYEQYF
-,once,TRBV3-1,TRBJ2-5,TGTGCCAGCAGCCTTCTCTCCGGGGGTTTGAATGGAGAGACCCAGTACTTC,CASSLLSGGLNGETQYF
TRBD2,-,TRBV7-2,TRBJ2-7,TGTGCCAGCAGCTTAGGAGCGGGGGGGGCGGTCAATGAGCAGTACTTC,CASSLGAGGAVNEQYF
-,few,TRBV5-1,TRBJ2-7,TGCGCCAGCAGCACGACAGCCTCCTACGAGCAGTACTTC,CASSTTASYEQYF
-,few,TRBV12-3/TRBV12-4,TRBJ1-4,TGTGCCAGCAGTTTGGAGTCAATTAATGAAAAACTGTTTTTT,CASSLESINEKLFF
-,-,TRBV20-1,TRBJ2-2,TGCAGTGGCCGGGACATTTCATCGTCGACCGGGGAGCTGTTTTTT,CSGRDISSSTGELFF
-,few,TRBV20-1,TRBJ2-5,TGCAGTGCTAGGGGGCTGCCGCGGGTGGGAGAGACCCAGTACTTC,CSARGLPRVGETQYF
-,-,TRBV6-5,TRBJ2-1,TGTGCCAGCAGTTACGCTTCAGGACCCCGAGGAGGTGAGCAGTTCTTC,CASSYASGPRGGEQFF
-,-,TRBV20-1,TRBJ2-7,TGCAGTGCTAGAGACCCTGGAATTTTCTACAATGAGCAGTACTTC,CSARDPGIFYNEQYF
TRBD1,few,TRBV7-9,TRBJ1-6,TGTGCCAGCAGCCCCGGGACAGGGTGGAATTCACCCCTCCACTTT,CASSPGTGWNSPLHF
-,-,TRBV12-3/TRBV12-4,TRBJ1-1,TGTGCCAGCAGTTTCATGTTCGGGGTCGAAGCTTTCTTT,CASSFMFGVEAFF
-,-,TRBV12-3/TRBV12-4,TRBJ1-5,TGTGCCAGCAGTGTCTCCATTGATCAGCCCCAGCATTTT,CASSVSIDQPQHF
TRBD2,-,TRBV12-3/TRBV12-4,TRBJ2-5,TGTGCCAGCAGTCCTATAGCGGGGGGGCTAGGCAATGAGCAGTACTTC,CASSPIAGGLGNEQYF
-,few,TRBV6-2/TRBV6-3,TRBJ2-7,TGTGCCAGCAGTGACCACCGACCCCCATACGAGCAGTACTTC,CASSDHRPPYEQYF
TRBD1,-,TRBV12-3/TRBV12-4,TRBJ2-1,TGTGCCAGCAGCACCTCGACAGGGTGGGAGCAGTTCTTC,CASSTSTGWEQFF
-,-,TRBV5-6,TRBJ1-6,TGTGCCAGCAGGCGGGGGCAGGTCAGTTCACCCCTCCACTTT,CASRRGQVSSPLHF
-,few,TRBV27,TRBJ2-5,TGTGCCAGCAGTTTAGGTAAAACTCGCGCAGTGTACTTC,CASSLGKTRAVYF
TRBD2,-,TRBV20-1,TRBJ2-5,TGCAGTGCTAGAGATCCCCGAATAGCGGGGAAAGAGACCCAGTACTTC,CSARDPRIAGKETQYF
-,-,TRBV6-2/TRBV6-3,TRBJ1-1,TGTGCCAGCAGTTACTTTTCAGCTGAAGCTTTCTTT,CASSYFSAEAFF
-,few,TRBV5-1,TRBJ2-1,TGCGCCAGCAGTCAAGCCAACTCCTACAATGAGCAGTTCTTC,CASSQANSYNEQFF
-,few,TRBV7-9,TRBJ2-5,TGTGCCAGCAGCTTACACGGGGAAGAGACCCAGTACTTC,CASSLHGEETQYF
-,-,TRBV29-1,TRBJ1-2,TGCAGCGCCGAGAGGCAGGATGACTACACCTTC,CSAERQDDYTF
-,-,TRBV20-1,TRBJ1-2,TGCAGTGCTAGTAGTGCCAGGAGCTATGGCTACACCTTC,CSASSARSYGYTF
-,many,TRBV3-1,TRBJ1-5,TGTGCCAGCAGCCTACAGGTCAGGGGTCAGCCCCAGCATTTT,CASSLQVRGQPQHF
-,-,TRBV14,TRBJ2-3,TGTGCCAGCAGCCAAGCGGGGTTGAGCGCAGATACGCAGTATTTT,CASSQAGLSADTQYF
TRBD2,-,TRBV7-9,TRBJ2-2,TGTGCCAGCAGCGGGCTAGCGGGGTCGTACACCGGGGAGCTGTTTTTT,CASSGLAGSYTGELFF
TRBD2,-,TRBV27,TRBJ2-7,TGTGCCAGCAGTTTATACACTAGCGGTTACAATGAGCAGTACTTC,CASSLYTSGYNEQYF
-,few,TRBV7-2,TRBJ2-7,TGTGCCAGCAGTCCCCGTCTGGGGTACGAGCAGTACTTC,CASSPRLGYEQYF
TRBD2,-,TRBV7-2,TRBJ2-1,TGTGCCAGCAGACCCCGTAGCGGGGGCCGCTACAATGAGCAGTTCTTC,CASRPRSGGRYNEQFF
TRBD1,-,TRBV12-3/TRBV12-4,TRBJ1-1,TGTGCCAGCAGCCACATTCCGGGACAGGGGAACACTGAAGCTTTCTTT,CASSHIPGQGNTEAFF
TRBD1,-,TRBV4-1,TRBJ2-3,TGCGCCAGCAGCCAAGAACTCCGGACAGGGAACACAGATACGCAGTATTTT,CASSQELRTGNTDTQYF
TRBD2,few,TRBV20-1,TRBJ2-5,TGCAGTGCCGCGGGGGGGCAACAAGAGACCCAGTACTTC,CSAAGGQQETQYF
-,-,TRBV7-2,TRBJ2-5,TGTGCCAGCAGCTCGGGAGTTTGGGGCGTCCAAGAGACCCAGTACTTC,CASSSGVWGVQETQYF
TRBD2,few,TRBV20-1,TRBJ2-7,TGCAGTGCTAGAGATTCGGGGGGTCCCTCCTACGAGCAGTACTTC,CSARDSGGPSYEQYF
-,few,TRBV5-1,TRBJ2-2,TGCGCCAGCAGCCTAGGGGCGCCCGGGGAGCTGTTTTTT,CASSLGAPGELFF
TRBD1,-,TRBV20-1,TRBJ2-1,TGCAGTGCTAGCCCTTGGGATTCCCGGACAGGGAATGGGGATGAGCAGTTCTTC,CSASPWDSRTGNGDEQFF
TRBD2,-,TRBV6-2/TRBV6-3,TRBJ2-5,TGTGCCAACAGTCCAAGGGGAACCGGGACTAGGGTGGAGACCCAGTACTTC,CANSPRGTGTRVETQYF
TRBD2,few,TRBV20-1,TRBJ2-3,TGCAGTGCTAGTGGCTTAGCGGGGAGCACAGATACGCAGTATTTT,CSASGLAGSTDTQYF
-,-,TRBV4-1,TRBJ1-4,TGCTCCAGCAGCCAAGATCCTGGGTCTGAAAAACTGTTTTTT,CSSSQDPGSEKLFF
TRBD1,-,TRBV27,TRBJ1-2,TGTGCCAGCCATACCGACAGGGAGTATATCTATGGCTACACCTTC,CASHTDREYIYGYTF
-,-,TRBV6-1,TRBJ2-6,TGTGCCAGCAGGGCCGGGACTTACTCTGGGGCCAACGTCCTGACTTTC,CASRAGTYSGANVLTF
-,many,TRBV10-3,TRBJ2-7,TGTGCCATCAGCGAGGGGGACGTGTCCTACGAGCAGTACTTC,CAISEGDVSYEQYF
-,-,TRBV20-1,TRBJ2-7,TGCAGTGCTGACTCAGGTACCTACGAGCAGTACTTC,CSADSGTYEQYF
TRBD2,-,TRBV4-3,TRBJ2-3,TGCGCCAGCAGCCTAGGGGGTAGCGGGGACCCCCTAGATACGCAGTATTTT,CASSLGGSGDPLDTQYF
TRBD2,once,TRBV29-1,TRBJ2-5,TGCAGCGCCGGGGGGCTAGCGGGGGGGTTATGGGAAGAGACCCAGTACTTC,CSAGGLAGGLWEETQYF
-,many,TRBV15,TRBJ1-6,TGTGCCACCAGCAGTAACGCCGGCGATTCACCCCTCCACTTT,CATSSNAGDSPLHF
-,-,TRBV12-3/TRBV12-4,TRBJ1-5,TGTGCCAGCAGCAACTCATGGGGGGGCATAGGCAATCAGCCCCAGCATTTT,CASSNSWGGIGNQPQHF
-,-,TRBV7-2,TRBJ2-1,TGTGCCAGCAGCCATTCTAGCGCTAATGAGCAGTTCTTC,CASSHSSANEQFF
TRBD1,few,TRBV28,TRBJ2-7,TGTGCCAGCAGACCACACCGACAGGGAAGCTACGAGCAGTACTTC,CASRPHRQGSYEQYF
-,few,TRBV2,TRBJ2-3,TGTGCCAGCAGTGCGGAGGGGAGCACAGATACGCAGTATTTT,CASSAEGSTDTQYF
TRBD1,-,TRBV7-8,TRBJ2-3,TGTGCCAGCAGCTTAGTCACGGTCAGGGGGCCCACAGATACGCAGTATTTT,CASSLVTVRGPTDTQYF
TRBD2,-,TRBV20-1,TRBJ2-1,TGCAGTGCTAGAAGGAGCGGGGGCCTATACAATGAGCAGTTCTTC,CSARRSGGLYNEQFF
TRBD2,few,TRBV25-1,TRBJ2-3,TGTGCCAGCAAGGGACTAGCGGGGTTCACAGATACGCAGTATTTT,CASKGLAGFTDTQYF
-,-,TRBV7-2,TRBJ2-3,TGTGCCAGCAGCACGAGGGCAGGGATCTCCAATACGCAGTATTTT,CASSTRAGISNTQYF
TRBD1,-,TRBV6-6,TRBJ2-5,TGTGCCAGCAGTTACGCGGTATCAGGGACAGGGCGGGAGACCCAGTACTTC,CASSYAVSGTGRETQYF
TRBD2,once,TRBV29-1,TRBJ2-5,TGCAGCGTACTAGCGGGAGTGGGGGAGACCCAGTACTTC,CSVLAGVGETQYF
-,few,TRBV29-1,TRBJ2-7,TGCAGCGTTGAACACCCCAGCTACAATGAGCAGTACTTC,CSVEHPSYNEQYF
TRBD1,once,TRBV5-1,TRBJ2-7,TGCGCCAGCACTCCACCGGGACAGACCTACGAGCAGTACTTC,CASTPPGQTYEQYF
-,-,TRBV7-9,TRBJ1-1,TGTGCCAGCAGCTTCTCCCAAGCTGAAGCTTTCTTT,CASSFSQAEAFF